The 21 T cell receptor beta chains given below trace back to one sample, sequenced in a study of cytomegalovirus exposure and HLA in healthy donors. This PCR relied on a set of 60 Vbeta primers and 13 Jbeta primers. TCRdb keeps only in-frame clones here, not all; method: immunoSEQ multiplex PCR. The sample has around 150,000 clones, roughly 82% seen once. Sequences were obtained from PBMCs. All receptors come from a girl between 5 and 17 years old in good health and CMV-seropositive.

This clone appeared once. The chain couples TRBV5-1 to TRBJ2-1; tentatively, D is TRBD2 (7 bases). This CDR3 contains 14 residues. V dropped 2 bases and J dropped 3 bases, with 9 bases sitting between them. The germline V gene has CDR1 SGHRS and CDR2 YFSETQ. The CDR3 DNA is TGCGCCAGCAGCTTTAGGGGGGGCTACAATGAGCAGTTCTTC. Encoded protein: CASSFRGGYNEQFF.

V usage is TRBV18 and J usage is TRBJ2-7; TRBD2 might be the D (7 bases). The CDR3 runs to 16 residues. V was clipped by 1 base and J by 2 bases, with 15 bases between them. From germline, CDR1 is KGHSH and CDR2 LQKENI. CDR3 sequence: CASSPRGGTPTYEQYF. CDR3 in DNA: TGTGCCAGCTCACCACGGGGAGGGACACCTACCTACGAGCAGTACTTC.

This chain uses TRBV5-1 with TRBJ2-5, with 8 bases that match TRBD1. The ends lost 7 bases at V and 5 bases at J; junction bases unmatched: 10. Germline V CDR1 and CDR2: SGHRS, YFSETQ. The length of the CDR3 is 14 residues. CDR3 amino acids: CASGAQGAWETQYF. The CDR3 nucleotides are TGCGCCAGCGGAGCCCAGGGGGCCTGGGAGACCCAGTACTTC.

The chain couples TRBV19 to TRBJ2-2; TRBD2 aligns across 12 bases. V gave up 5 bases and J gave up 1 base; unmatched junction bases: 5. CDR3 length: 17 amino acids. Per the germline V gene, CDR1 is LNHDA and CDR2 is SQIVND (reference sequence). This chain's CDR3 is CASSPGLAGLNTGELFF. CDR3 DNA sequence: TGTGCCAGTAGTCCGGGACTAGCGGGCTTGAACACCGGGGAGCTGTTTTTT.

The chain links TRBV7-6 to TRBJ2-7, with 7 bases fitting TRBD1. The germline V gene has CDR1 SGHVS and CDR2 FNYEAQ. This CDR3 is built from 14 residues. V was clipped by 6 bases and J by 6 bases; unmatched bases: 11. This CDR3 is CASSNRDSFAEQYF. CDR3 DNA: TGTGCCAGCAGTAACCGGGACAGCTTTGCCGAGCAGTACTTC.

V is TRBV5-1 and J is TRBJ2-7; D is unresolved. Trimming cost V 0 bases and J 2 bases, with 9 bases left between them. The CDR3 is 14 amino acids. Germline V gene lookup returns CDR1 SGHRS and CDR2 YFSETQ. The DNA for the CDR3 is TGCGCCAGCAGCTTGGTGCAGGCCGCCTACGAGCAGTACTTC. Translated: CASSLVQAAYEQYF.

The rearrangement uses TRBV7-3 and TRBJ1-3; TRBD1 matches 10 bases. J lost 2 bases, V lost 4 bases, and 5 bases had no gene match. CDR1 and CDR2 from the germline V gene are SGHTA and FQGTGA. This CDR3 contains 16 residues. CDR3 residues: CASSSGTGEAGNTIYF. DNA of the CDR3: TGTGCCAGCAGCTCTGGGACAGGGGAAGCTGGAAACACCATATATTTT.

V is TRBV11-3 and J is TRBJ2-1; 10 bases match TRBD2. CDR1 is SGHNT, CDR2 YENEEA, per germline. CDR3 length equals 15 residues. With V trimmed by 0 bases and J by 7 bases, 3 bases remained unmatched. CDR3 nucleotides: TGTGCCAGCAGCTTAGAGTCTAGCGGGAGTAATGAGCAGTTCTTC. Its translation: CASSLESSGSNEQFF.

The V and J genes are TRBV6-5 and TRBJ1-4, with 12 bases fitting TRBD1. CDR1 and CDR2 (germline): MNHEY, SVGAGI. V trimming: 8 bases; J trimming: 8 bases; junction bases outside the gene matches: 9. This CDR3 comprises 15 residues. The CDR3 DNA reads as TGTGCCAGCTCCAAGGGGACAGGGGGCAACGAAAAACTGTTTTTT. The encoded protein is CASSKGTGGNEKLFF.

The chain couples TRBV6-6 to TRBJ2-7; D ambiguous. Germline V gene data show CDR1 as MNHNY and CDR2 as SVGAGI (reference sequence). V lost 0 bases, J lost 7 bases, and 7 bases lay in between. This CDR3 region has 12 residues. The CDR3 here is CASSYSAREQYF. CDR3 DNA: TGTGCCAGCAGTTACTCGGCGAGGGAGCAGTACTTC.

The rearrangement uses TRBV5-1 and TRBJ1-4; D perhaps matches TRBD1 (6 bases). Germline CDR1 and CDR2: SGHRS and YFSETQ. The V gene lost 0 bases and the J gene lost 8 bases, with 17 bases spanning the gap. CDR3 length equals 16 residues. The CDR3 is CASSLGTGTLGEKLFF. The CDR3 DNA reads TGCGCCAGCAGCTTGGGCACAGGGACGTTGGGGGAAAAACTGTTTTTT.

The chain is built from TRBV15 and TRBJ1-1; TRBD1 aligns across 7 bases. This CDR3 is 15 amino acids long. V lost 4 bases, J lost 1 base, and 6 bases stayed unmatched. Looked up from germline, CDR1 is LNHNV and CDR2 is YYDKDF (reference sequence). CDR3 DNA sequence: TGTGCCACCAGCATTGACAGGGCTGGGAACACTGAAGCTTTCTTT. This translates into CATSIDRAGNTEAFF. Filled out from reference TRBV15 and TRBJ1-1, the complete variable domain reads DAMVIQNPRYQVTQFGKPVTLSCSQTLNHNVMYWYQQKSSQAPKLLFHYYDKDFNNEADTPDNFQSRRPNTSFCFLDIRSPGLGDTAMYLCATSIDRAGNTEAFFGQGTRLTVV.

The chain recombines TRBV28 with TRBJ2-7, with D perhaps TRBD1 (6 bases). Trimming took 6 bases from V and 2 from J, leaving 14 bases between them. Looked up from germline, CDR1 is MDHEN and CDR2 is SYDVKM. This CDR3 has 14 residues. The CDR3 sequence: CASRKGQRTYEQYF. CDR3 DNA: TGTGCCAGCAGAAAAGGACAGAGAACCTACGAGCAGTACTTC.

J is TRBJ2-1 and V is TRBV2, with 8 nucleotides matching TRBD1. With 9 bases clipped from V and 2 bases from J, the junction kept 9 bases outside the gene matches. This CDR3 has 15 amino acids. Per the germline V gene, CDR1 is SNHLY and CDR2 is FYNNEI. CDR3 region: CASQFLGQAYNEQFF. For the CDR3, the DNA is TGTGCCAGTCAATTTTTGGGACAGGCCTACAATGAGCAGTTCTTC. Together with reference TRBV2 and TRBJ2-1, the CDR3 gives the full variable domain: EPEVTQTPSHQVTQMGQEVILRCVPISNHLYFYWYRQILGQKVEFLVSFYNNEISEKSEIFDDQFSVERPDGSNFTLKIRSTKLEDSAMYFCASQFLGQAYNEQFFGPGTRLTVL.

In its sample, this clone was seen once. The V and J genes are TRBV27 and TRBJ2-5, with 7 nucleotides matching TRBD1. This CDR3 region has 14 residues. Germline V gene sequence: CDR1 MNHEY, CDR2 SMNVEV (reference sequence). With V trimmed by 6 bases and J by 0 bases, 4 bases remained unmatched. The CDR3, as DNA: TGTGCCAGCAGACCAACAGGGGACCAAGAGACCCAGTACTTC. Translation gives CASRPTGDQETQYF.

This clone was counted only a few times. The V call is TRBV5-1, the J call TRBJ1-3; the match to TRBD1 covers 8 bases. Germline CDR1 is SGHRS and CDR2 is YFSETQ. The CDR3 length is 17 residues. V gave up 2 bases and J gave up 2 bases; unmatched junction bases: 9. The CDR3 loop is CASSFTPPQGAGNTIYF. The CDR3 nucleotides read TGCGCCAGCAGCTTCACGCCACCACAGGGGGCTGGAAACACCATATATTTT. The full variable domain, completed using reference TRBV5-1 and TRBJ1-3, is KAGVTQTPRYLIKTRGQQVTLSCSPISGHRSVSWYQQTPGQGLQFLFEYFSETQRNKGNFPGRFSGRQFSNSRSEMNVSTLELGDSALYLCASSFTPPQGAGNTIYFGEGSWLTVV.

This clone appeared a single time. The chain employs TRBV4-3 and TRBJ1-2; 10 bases fit TRBD1. The junction had 3 bases not matched to a gene; V was cut back by 5 bases and J by 6 bases. CDR3 length: 13 residues. CDR1 and CDR2 from the germline V gene are LGHNA and YSLEER. The CDR3 sequence is CASSTGQGDGYTF. The CDR3 DNA is TGCGCCAGCAGCACCGGACAGGGGGATGGCTACACCTTC.

The chain has TRBV28 and TRBJ2-7, with 8 bases aligning to TRBD1. Germline lookup yields CDR1 MDHEN and CDR2 SYDVKM. The J segment lost 7 bases and the V segment lost 7 bases, leaving 9 bases of the junction unmatched. The CDR3 has 13 amino acids. This chain's CDR3 is CASKGRGQREQYF. The CDR3, as DNA: TGTGCCAGCAAGGGCAGGGGGCAGAGAGAGCAGTACTTC.

The gene calls are TRBV18 and TRBJ1-1; a weak D match, TRBD1 (5 bases). The V and J ends lost 0 bases and 2 bases respectively, with 19 bases between them. The CDR3 is 18 amino acids. Per germline, CDR1 KGHSH and CDR2 LQKENI. Written as DNA, the CDR3 is TGTGCCAGCTCACCACCGTTAGGCAGGGTCTTTCCTAACACTGAAGCTTTCTTT. Translation: CASSPPLGRVFPNTEAFF.

V and J are TRBV7-3 and TRBJ1-2; the match to TRBD1 covers 7 bases. The CDR3 is 13 amino acids. Germline-derived CDR1 and CDR2 are SGHTA and FQGTGA. The V and J ends lost 1 base and 8 bases, in that order; junction bases with no gene match: 4. CDR3 sequence: CASSLIGTEGYTF. The CDR3 DNA reads as TGTGCCAGCAGCTTAATCGGGACAGAAGGCTACACCTTC.

The gene calls are TRBV2 and TRBJ2-7; 10 nucleotides agree with TRBD1. The CDR3 runs to 15 residues. Trimming cost V 6 bases and J 6 bases; bases outside gene matches: 11. CDR1 is SNHLY and CDR2 is FYNNEI in the germline V gene. The CDR3 bases are TGTGCCAGCAGCACATATCCGGGACAGGGGCTCGAGCAGTACTTC. Amino acids: CASSTYPGQGLEQYF.